Shown below are 26 T cell receptor beta chains from a single sample sequenced in a study of lymphopenia after photon versus proton radiotherapy. This table comes from immunoSEQ multiplex PCR, and its TCRdb copy is limited to in-frame clones, with some not included. Of 25,000 to 35,000 clones in the sample, under 90% are singletons; the top ten hold approximately 6.6%. The material sequenced was peripheral blood, taken from a patient treated with photon-based radiotherapy. These receptors all come from a woman between 50 and 59 years old with pancreatic cancer.

This chain links TRBV14 with TRBJ2-1, with a possible D match to TRBD2 (6 bases). Germline V gene sequence: CDR1 SGHDN, CDR2 FVKESK. V lost 6 bases and J lost 7, with 25 bases in between. This CDR3 has 17 amino acids. In nucleotides, the CDR3 is TGTGCCAGCAGTCCCGGGGGATGGGATAGAGTGGTTAATGAGCAGTTCTTC. Translating gives CASSPGGWDRVVNEQFF.

DNA of the CDR3: TGTGCCATCAGTGACCCCCTGGGGGAACTCAACTATGGCTACACCTTC. Translating it yields CAISDPLGELNYGYTF. The chain carries TRBV10-3 and TRBJ1-2; D is perhaps TRBD1 (5 bases). The CDR3 is 16 residues long. V dropped 3 bases and J dropped 2 bases, with 16 bases sitting between them. CDR1 is ENHRY and CDR2 is SYGVKD in the germline V gene.

V gene TRBV6-1 combines with J gene TRBJ2-7; no clear D. Germline values: CDR1 MNHNS, CDR2 SASEGT. The CDR3 contains 12 residues. V shed 4 bases and J shed 5 bases, with 9 bases lying between them. CDR3 loop: CASSGRPNEQYF. The CDR3 bases are TGTGCCAGCAGTGGCCGCCCAAACGAGCAGTACTTC.

The chain recombines TRBV19 with TRBJ1-2, with a weak D call TRBD1 (5 bases). CDR3 length: 16 amino acids. V dropped 5 bases and J dropped 1 base, with 17 bases sitting between them. Germline values: CDR1 LNHDA, CDR2 SQIVND (reference sequence). The DNA of the CDR3 is TGTGCCAGTAGTCCGCGCCGGGACTCCCATAACTATGGCTACACCTTC. It translates to CASSPRRDSHNYGYTF.

This chain joins TRBV9 and TRBJ2-1; TRBD2 agrees at 7 bases. Germline-derived CDR1 and CDR2 are SGDLS and YYNGEE. The CDR3 extends over 15 amino acids. Unmatched junction bases numbered 12, after V lost 5 bases and J lost 7 bases. The CDR3: CASSPLAGLSNEQFF. The CDR3 nucleotides read TGTGCCAGCAGTCCCTTAGCGGGTTTGAGTAATGAGCAGTTCTTC.

This chain connects TRBV19 to TRBJ2-7; 10 bases agree with TRBD2. The CDR3 covers 15 residues. The germline CDR1 and CDR2 sequences are LNHDA and SQIVND (reference sequence). V was clipped by 1 base and J by 2 bases; unmatched bases: 2. CDR3 in amino acids: CASSIAGTSAYEQYF. In nucleotides, the CDR3 is TGTGCCAGTAGTATAGCAGGGACTAGCGCCTACGAGCAGTACTTC.

V gene TRBV28 combines with J gene TRBJ2-1; maybe TRBD2 (6 bases). V was shortened by 3 bases and J by 5 bases, with 14 bases between the two germline ends. This CDR3 is built from 15 residues. Germline V gene lookup returns CDR1 MDHEN and CDR2 SYDVKM. The CDR3 reads CASSFGGTGNNEQFF. The DNA of the CDR3 is TGTGCCAGCAGTTTCGGCGGGACGGGGAACAATGAGCAGTTCTTC.

The chain has TRBV13 and TRBJ2-7; 10 bases line up with TRBD1. J gave up 7 bases and V 8 bases, and 17 bases lay outside the gene matches. This CDR3 is built from 16 residues. Germline values: CDR1 PRHDT, CDR2 FYEKMQ (reference sequence). The CDR3 protein is CASGGSGTGVIGEQYF. The CDR3, as DNA: TGTGCCAGCGGAGGATCCGGGACAGGGGTTATTGGGGAGCAGTACTTC.

The chain uses TRBV7-9 and TRBJ2-1, with a weak D call TRBD2 (6 bases). This CDR3 has 14 residues. CDR1 and CDR2 from the germline V gene are SEHNR and FQNEAQ (reference sequence). V was clipped by 4 bases and J by 6 bases, with 13 bases between them. The CDR3 spells CASSSGTSRNEQFF. The DNA for the CDR3 is TGTGCCAGCAGCTCCGGGACTTCCCGCAATGAGCAGTTCTTC.

The chain recombines TRBV19 with TRBJ2-1; unclear D gene. Germline V gives CDR1 LNHDA, CDR2 SQIVND (reference sequence). The length of the CDR3 is 14 residues. The V end lost 1 base, the J end lost 7 bases, and 11 bases lay between the germline ends. CDR3 nucleotide sequence: TGTGCCAGTAGTATAGGGCCCCTGACGAATGAGCAGTTCTTC. Residues: CASSIGPLTNEQFF.

The V gene is TRBV6-5, the J gene TRBJ2-3; 9 nucleotides agree with TRBD1. Germline V gives CDR1 MNHEY, CDR2 SVGAGI. The V and J ends lost 2 bases and 4 bases, in that order; junction bases with no gene match: 1. CDR3 size: 14 residues. DNA for the CDR3: TGTGCCAGCAGTTACGGGACAGGGCCAGATACGCAGTATTTT. Protein: CASSYGTGPDTQYF.

The V gene is TRBV19, the J gene TRBJ1-1, with D unclear. There are 13 residues in the CDR3. Germline CDR1 is LNHDA and CDR2 is SQIVND (reference sequence). V lost 4 bases and J lost 4, with 10 bases in between. The CDR3 nucleotides read TGTGCCAGTAGTACGAGGGTGGTCACTGAAGCTTTCTTT. Protein product: CASSTRVVTEAFF.

The V and J genes are TRBV6-6 and TRBJ2-5; the D is unclear. The CDR3 has 15 residues. The V and J ends lost 3 bases and 0 bases respectively, with 11 bases between them. From germline, CDR1 is MNHNY and CDR2 SVGAGI (reference sequence). CDR3 coding DNA: TGTGCCAGCAGTTATGAAGGCCTTTACCAAGAGACCCAGTACTTC. The encoded protein is CASSYEGLYQETQYF.

This chain connects TRBV6-1 to TRBJ2-7; either TRBD1 or TRBD2 may supply D (5 bases each). V lost 7 bases, J lost 2 bases, and 9 bases lay in between. CDR1 MNHNS and CDR2 SASEGT come from the germline V gene. CDR3 size: 12 residues. In DNA, the CDR3 is TGTGCCAGCACCAGGGACCCCTACGAGCAGTACTTC. This translates into CASTRDPYEQYF.

This clone has just one count. The J gene is TRBJ1-1, the V gene TRBV4-1; a weak D match, TRBD1 (5 bases). The CDR3 runs 14 residues. V gave up 3 bases and J gave up 1 base, with 9 bases separating them. The germline gives CDR1 MGHRA, CDR2 YSYEKL. The CDR3 region has the DNA TGCGCCAGCAGCCATATAGGACAGAACACTGAAGCTTTCTTT. Translation: CASSHIGQNTEAFF.

The chain combines TRBV29-1 with TRBJ2-7; D is unresolved. V was clipped by 4 bases and J by 3 bases, with 16 bases between them. The V gene's germline CDR1 is SQVTM and CDR2 ANQGSEA. This CDR3 has 14 amino acids. The CDR3 is CSVALSDSLYEQYF. CDR3 DNA sequence: TGCAGCGTTGCATTAAGTGACTCACTCTACGAGCAGTACTTC.

The rearrangement uses TRBV2 and TRBJ1-5; a possible D gene is TRBD1 (6 bases). The germline V gene has CDR1 SNHLY and CDR2 FYNNEI. The V gene lost 7 bases and the J gene lost 4 bases, with 8 bases spanning the gap. The CDR3 loop spans 12 amino acids. The CDR3 protein is CASKGGNQPQHF. The CDR3, as DNA: TGTGCCAGCAAGGGGGGTAATCAGCCCCAGCATTTT.

J is TRBJ2-2 and V is TRBV7-9; TRBD2 agrees at 7 bases. V lost 0 bases and J lost 1; bases outside the gene matches: 2. Germline V lookup: CDR1 SEHNR, CDR2 FQNEAQ (reference sequence). The CDR3 has 16 amino acids. CDR3 residues: CASSLAPSGNTGELFF. The DNA for the CDR3 is TGTGCCAGCAGCTTAGCGCCTAGCGGGAACACCGGGGAGCTGTTTTTT. Based on the CDR3 plus reference TRBV7-9 and TRBJ2-2, the full variable domain is DTGVSQNPRHKITKRGQNVTFRCDPISEHNRLYWYRQTLGQGPEFLTYFQNEAQLEKSRLLSDRFSAERPKGSFSTLEIQRTEQGDSAMYLCASSLAPSGNTGELFFGEGSRLTVL.

The rearrangement links TRBV7-8 to TRBJ1-2; D possibly corresponds to TRBD1 (6 bases). The CDR3 consists of 15 residues. The V end lost 1 base, the J end lost 5 bases, and 14 bases lay between the germline ends. Germline V gives CDR1 SGHVS, CDR2 FQNEAQ. The CDR3, as DNA: TGTGCCAGCAGCTTAGGGGGGGCAGGTGGTTATGGCTACACCTTC. Amino acids: CASSLGGAGGYGYTF.

The chain links TRBV6-6 to TRBJ2-1; D is undetermined. With 10 bases removed from V and 0 bases from J, the gap between germline ends came to 10 bases. The CDR3 contains 13 residues. Per germline, CDR1 MNHNY and CDR2 SVGAGI (reference sequence). CDR3 DNA: TGTGCCACCCTCCTATCCTCCTACAATGAGCAGTTCTTC. Translated, it gives CATLLSSYNEQFF.

The CDR3 loop reads CASSVELFNTDTQYF. CDR3 nucleotides: TGTGCCAGCAGCGTAGAGCTCTTTAACACAGATACGCAGTATTTT. This chain joins TRBV9 and TRBJ2-3; D gene ambiguous. This CDR3 is built from 15 residues. The V end was cut by 0 bases, the J end by 2 bases, with 10 bases between. Germline V gene sequence: CDR1 SGDLS, CDR2 YYNGEE.

The chain employs TRBV27 and TRBJ1-6; 9 bases are a match to TRBD1. V shed 5 bases, J shed 9 bases, and the junction held 14 bases outside the gene matches. This CDR3 is 17 amino acids long. From germline, CDR1 is MNHEY and CDR2 SMNVEV (reference sequence). CDR3 region: CASSQIQGANWGSPLHF. The CDR3 bases are TGTGCCAGCAGTCAAATACAGGGGGCCAATTGGGGTTCACCCCTCCACTTT.

J is TRBJ2-7 and V is TRBV7-9; 9 bases align to TRBD1. The V gene end was trimmed by 1 base and the J gene end by 5 bases; junction bases not matched to a gene: 9. This CDR3 has 16 residues. The germline V gene encodes CDR1 SEHNR and CDR2 FQNEAQ (reference sequence). Here the CDR3 DNA reads TGTGCCAGCAGCTTAGGATACCGGGACAGGGATAACGAGCAGTACTTC. It specifies CASSLGYRDRDNEQYF.

The V and J genes are TRBV7-3 and TRBJ2-6; D gene ambiguous. The CDR3 is made up of 14 amino acids. V gave up 1 base and J gave up 0 bases, with 1 base separating them. Germline V gene data show CDR1 as SGHTA and CDR2 as FQGTGA. CDR3 sequence: CASSLSSGANVLTF. CDR3 coding DNA: TGTGCCAGCAGCTTAAGCTCTGGGGCCAACGTCCTGACTTTC.

This clone was seen only once. The chain couples TRBV4-1 to TRBJ2-7; TRBD2 might be the D (5 bases). CDR1 and CDR2 (germline): MGHRA, YSYEKL. This CDR3 is built from 15 residues. The V and J ends lost 1 base and 8 bases respectively, with 18 bases between them. The CDR3 DNA is TGCGCCAGCAGCCAAGGCCTTCTTGAGGGAAGTAAGCAGTACTTC. Its protein product is CASSQGLLEGSKQYF.

The V gene is TRBV19, the J gene TRBJ2-1, with 9 bases identical to TRBD1. The germline gives CDR1 LNHDA, CDR2 SQIVND (reference sequence). CDR3 size: 13 residues. V shed 3 bases, J shed 8 bases, and the junction held 2 bases outside the gene matches. Here the CDR3 reads CASSIWTGDEQFF. The CDR3 coding sequence is TGTGCCAGTAGTATCTGGACAGGGGATGAGCAGTTCTTC.